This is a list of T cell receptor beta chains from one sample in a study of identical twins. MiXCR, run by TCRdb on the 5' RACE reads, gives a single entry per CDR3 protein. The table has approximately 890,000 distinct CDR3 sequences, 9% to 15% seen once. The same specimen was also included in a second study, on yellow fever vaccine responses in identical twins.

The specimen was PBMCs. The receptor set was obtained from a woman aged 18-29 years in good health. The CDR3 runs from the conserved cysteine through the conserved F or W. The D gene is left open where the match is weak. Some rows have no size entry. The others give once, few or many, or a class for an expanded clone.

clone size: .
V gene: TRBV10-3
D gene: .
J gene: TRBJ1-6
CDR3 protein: CAISGPGSDSPLHF
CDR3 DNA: TGTGCCATCAGTGGGCCAGGGTCGGATTCACCCCTCCACTTT

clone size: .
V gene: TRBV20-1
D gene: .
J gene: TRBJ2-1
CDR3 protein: CSAPSGLYQYNEQFF
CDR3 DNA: TGCAGTGCCCCCTCAGGACTATACCAATACAATGAGCAGTTCTTC

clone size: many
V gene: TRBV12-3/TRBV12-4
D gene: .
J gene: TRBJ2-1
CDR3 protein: CASSQNRGVGHEQFF
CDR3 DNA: TGTGCCAGCAGCCAAAATAGAGGTGTGGGGCATGAGCAGTTCTTC

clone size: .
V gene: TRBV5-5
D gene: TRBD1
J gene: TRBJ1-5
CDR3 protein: CASSARQGAGQPQHF
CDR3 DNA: TGTGCCAGCAGCGCCCGACAGGGGGCAGGTCAGCCCCAGCATTTT

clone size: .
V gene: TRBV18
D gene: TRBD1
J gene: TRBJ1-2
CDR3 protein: CASSPTTGDRGYGYTF
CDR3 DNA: TGTGCCAGCTCACCGACTACAGGGGATCGTGGCTATGGCTACACCTTC

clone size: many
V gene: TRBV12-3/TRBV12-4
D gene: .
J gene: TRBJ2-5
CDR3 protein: CASSLGHRETQYF
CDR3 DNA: TGTGCCAGCAGCCTGGGACACCGCGAGACCCAGTACTTC

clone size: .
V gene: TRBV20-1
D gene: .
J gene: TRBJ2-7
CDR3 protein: CSAARAVREQYF
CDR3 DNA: TGCAGTGCAGCCCGAGCCGTGCGCGAGCAGTACTTC

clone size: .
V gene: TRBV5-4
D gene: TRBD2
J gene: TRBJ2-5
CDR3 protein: CASRNGGAGETQYF
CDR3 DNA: TGTGCCAGCAGAAACGGGGGGGCAGGAGAGACCCAGTACTTC

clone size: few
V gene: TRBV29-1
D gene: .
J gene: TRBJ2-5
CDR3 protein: CSYLGTAGRTQYF
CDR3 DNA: TGCAGCTACCTTGGGACCGCCGGAAGGACCCAGTACTTC

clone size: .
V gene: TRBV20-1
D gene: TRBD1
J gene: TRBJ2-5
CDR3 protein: CSARGDRGKETQYF
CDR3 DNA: TGCAGTGCTAGAGGGGACAGGGGTAAAGAGACCCAGTACTTC

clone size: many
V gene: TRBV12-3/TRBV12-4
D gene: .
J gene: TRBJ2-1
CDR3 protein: CASSFFTLTSRNEQFF
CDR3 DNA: TGTGCCAGCAGTTTCTTTACGCTAACGAGCCGCAATGAGCAGTTCTTC

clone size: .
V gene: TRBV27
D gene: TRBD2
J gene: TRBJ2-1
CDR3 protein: CASSSGGAYSEQFF
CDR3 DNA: TGTGCCAGCAGCTCCGGGGGGGCCTATAGTGAGCAGTTCTTC

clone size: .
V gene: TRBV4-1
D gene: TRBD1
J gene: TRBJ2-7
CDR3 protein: CASSHLGRQGRAYEQYF
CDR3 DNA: TGCGCCAGCAGCCACTTAGGGAGACAGGGAAGGGCCTACGAGCAGTACTTC

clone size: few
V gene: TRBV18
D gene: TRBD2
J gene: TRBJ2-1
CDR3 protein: CASSPGLPAGEQFF
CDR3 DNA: TGTGCCAGCTCACCGGGACTACCCGCGGGTGAGCAGTTCTTC

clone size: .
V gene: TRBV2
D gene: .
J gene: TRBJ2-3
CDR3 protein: CASSEGRENTQYF
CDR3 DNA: TGTGCCAGCAGTGAAGGGCGGGAAAATACGCAGTATTTT

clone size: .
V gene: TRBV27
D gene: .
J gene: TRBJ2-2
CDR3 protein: CASSNRRLTNTGELFF
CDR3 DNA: TGTGCCAGTTCCAACCGACGGTTGACGAACACCGGGGAGCTGTTTTTT

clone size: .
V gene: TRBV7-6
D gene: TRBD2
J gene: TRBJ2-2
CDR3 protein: CASSLEGLAGGTGELFF
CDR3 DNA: TGTGCCAGCAGCTTAGAAGGCCTAGCGGGAGGCACCGGGGAGCTGTTTTTT

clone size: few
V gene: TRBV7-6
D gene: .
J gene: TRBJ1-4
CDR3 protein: CASSLGEGNEKLFF
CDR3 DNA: TGTGCCAGCAGCTTAGGAGAGGGGAATGAAAAACTGTTTTTT

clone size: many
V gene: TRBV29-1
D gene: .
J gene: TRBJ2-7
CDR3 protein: CSVELRDYEQYF
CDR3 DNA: TGCAGCGTTGAATTGCGGGACTACGAGCAGTACTTC

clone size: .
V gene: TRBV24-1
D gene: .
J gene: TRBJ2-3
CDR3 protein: CATSDLFDTQYF
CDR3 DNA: TGTGCCACCAGTGATTTGTTTGATACGCAGTATTTT

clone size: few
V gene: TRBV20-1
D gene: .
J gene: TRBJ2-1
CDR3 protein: CSAWGSLNEQFF
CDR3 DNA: TGCAGTGCTTGGGGCTCCCTTAATGAGCAGTTCTTC

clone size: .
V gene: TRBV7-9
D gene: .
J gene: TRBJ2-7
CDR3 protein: CASSLIGFEQYF
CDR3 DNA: TGTGCCAGCAGCTTAATAGGTTTCGAGCAGTACTTC

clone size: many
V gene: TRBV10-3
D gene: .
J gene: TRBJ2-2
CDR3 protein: CAISDIHENTGELFF
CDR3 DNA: TGTGCCATCAGTGATATCCACGAGAACACCGGGGAGCTGTTTTTT

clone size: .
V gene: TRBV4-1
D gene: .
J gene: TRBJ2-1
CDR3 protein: CASSQSVGQPYNEQFF
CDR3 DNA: TGCGCCAGCAGCCAAAGCGTCGGGCAGCCCTACAATGAGCAGTTCTTC

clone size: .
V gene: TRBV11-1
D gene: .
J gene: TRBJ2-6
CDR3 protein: CASSLVAGLSSGANVLTF
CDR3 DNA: TGTGCCAGCAGCTTAGTCGCCGGACTTAGCTCTGGGGCCAACGTCCTGACTTTC

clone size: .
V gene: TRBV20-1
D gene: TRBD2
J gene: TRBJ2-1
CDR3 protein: CSAPRRRAGTSGSGEQFF
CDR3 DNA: TGCAGTGCCCCTAGGAGGCGTGCCGGGACTAGCGGGAGTGGTGAGCAGTTCTTC

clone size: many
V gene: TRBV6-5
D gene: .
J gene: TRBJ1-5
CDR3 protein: CASSYSAGINQPQHF
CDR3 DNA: TGTGCCAGCAGTTACTCTGCAGGCATCAATCAGCCCCAGCATTTT

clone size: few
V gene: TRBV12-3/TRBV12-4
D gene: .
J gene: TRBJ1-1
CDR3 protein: CASTPRDQTEAFF
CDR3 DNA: TGTGCCAGCACCCCTCGGGATCAAACTGAAGCTTTCTTT

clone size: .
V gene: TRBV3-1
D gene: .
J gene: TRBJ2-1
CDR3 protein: CASSQEFTEQFF
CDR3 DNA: TGTGCCAGCAGCCAAGAGTTCACTGAGCAGTTCTTC

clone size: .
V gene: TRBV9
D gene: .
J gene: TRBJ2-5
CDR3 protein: CASSVGYQAGQETQYF
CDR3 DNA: TGTGCCAGCAGCGTAGGGTATCAGGCTGGCCAAGAGACCCAGTACTTC

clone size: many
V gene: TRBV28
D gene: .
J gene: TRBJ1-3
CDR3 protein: CASSSQGYLAGNTIYF
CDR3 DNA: TGTGCCAGCAGTTCTCAGGGGTATTTAGCTGGAAACACCATATATTTT

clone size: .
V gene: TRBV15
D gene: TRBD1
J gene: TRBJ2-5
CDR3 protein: CATSRGVGQGVETQYF
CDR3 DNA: TGTGCCACCAGCAGAGGGGTGGGACAGGGGGTAGAGACCCAGTACTTC

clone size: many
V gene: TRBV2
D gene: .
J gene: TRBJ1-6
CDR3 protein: CASSELPGHHNSPLHF
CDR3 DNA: TGTGCCAGCAGTGAACTGCCAGGTCACCATAATTCACCCCTCCACTTT

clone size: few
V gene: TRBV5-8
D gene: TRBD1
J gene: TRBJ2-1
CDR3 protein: CASSSPGQGMNEQFF
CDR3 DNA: TGTGCCAGCAGCTCTCCGGGACAGGGGATGAATGAGCAGTTCTTC

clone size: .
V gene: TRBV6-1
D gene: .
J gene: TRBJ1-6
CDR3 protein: CASNRLSLANSPLHF
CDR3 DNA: TGTGCCAGCAACCGTCTTAGCCTAGCTAATTCACCCCTCCACTTT

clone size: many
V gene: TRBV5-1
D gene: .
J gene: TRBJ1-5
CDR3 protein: CASSLGAENQPQHF
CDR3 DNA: TGCGCCAGCAGCTTGGGGGCAGAGAATCAGCCCCAGCATTTT

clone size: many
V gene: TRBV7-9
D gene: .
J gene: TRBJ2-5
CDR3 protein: CASLGGAGTQYF
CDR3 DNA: TGTGCCAGCCTTGGCGGTGCTGGGACCCAGTACTTC

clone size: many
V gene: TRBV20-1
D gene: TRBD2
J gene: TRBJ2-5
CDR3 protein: CSASGRAGETQYF
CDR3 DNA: TGCAGTGCTAGCGGGAGGGCGGGCGAGACCCAGTACTTC

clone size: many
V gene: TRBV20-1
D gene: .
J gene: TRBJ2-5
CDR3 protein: CSATGGAQETQYF
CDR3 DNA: TGCAGTGCTACCGGCGGGGCGCAAGAGACCCAGTACTTC

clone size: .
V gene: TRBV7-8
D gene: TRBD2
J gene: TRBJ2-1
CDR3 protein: CASSQSLAGSRLNNEQFF
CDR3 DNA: TGTGCCAGCAGCCAAAGTTTAGCGGGGTCAAGATTAAACAATGAGCAGTTCTTC